This T cell receptor (beta chain) originates from a study of blood T cell repertoires in COVID-19. Study information: The analysed material was cDNA or gDNA that came from T cells, B-cell-depleted T cells, or PBMCs.

J was trimmed by 4 bases and V by 4 bases; bases with no gene match: 5. Germline V gene lookup returns CDR1 GTSNPN and CDR2 SVGIG (reference sequence). The CDR3 is made up of 13 amino acids. How the authors handled the data: Nucleated cell number was recorded as an estimate derived from reference gene primer amplification. TCRdb keeps only in-frame clones here, not all; method: immunoSEQ multiplex PCR. V and J calls and clone size are those listed in that table; D and trimming were worked out from the DNA. The table has 400,000 to 450,000 clones, 89% seen once; the top ten hold roughly 1.4%. The sample taken for sequencing was peripheral blood. The receptor comes from a middle-aged woman with COVID-19, enrolled during active disease. The rearrangement joins TRBV30 to TRBJ2-7, with TRBD1 matching over 9 bases. This chain's CDR3 is CAWTGQGWYEQYF. DNA for the CDR3: TGTGCCTGGACGGGACAGGGTTGGTACGAGCAGTACTTC.